This T cell receptor beta chain is drawn from a study of blood T cell repertoires in COVID-19. The wider study: Both acute and convalescent COVID-19 samples were obtained from the United States, Italy and Spain.

Method: immunoSEQ multiplex PCR; TCRdb's copy keeps in-frame clones and lacks some. The profile shows over 85,000 clones, more than 75% of them singletons. Sequenced: peripheral blood. The sequence derives from a woman in her fifties or sixties with acute or convalescent COVID-19.

The CDR3 is CASSLADRWGQPQHF. The CDR3 coding sequence is TGTGCCAGCAGCTTGGCCGACAGATGGGGCCAGCCCCAGCATTTT. The V and J genes are TRBV5-5 and TRBJ1-5, with D possibly TRBD1 on 5 matching bases. Germline V gene data show CDR1 as SGHKS and CDR2 as YYEKEE (reference sequence). The CDR3 is 15 amino acids. V shed 0 bases and J shed 7 bases, with 14 bases lying between them.